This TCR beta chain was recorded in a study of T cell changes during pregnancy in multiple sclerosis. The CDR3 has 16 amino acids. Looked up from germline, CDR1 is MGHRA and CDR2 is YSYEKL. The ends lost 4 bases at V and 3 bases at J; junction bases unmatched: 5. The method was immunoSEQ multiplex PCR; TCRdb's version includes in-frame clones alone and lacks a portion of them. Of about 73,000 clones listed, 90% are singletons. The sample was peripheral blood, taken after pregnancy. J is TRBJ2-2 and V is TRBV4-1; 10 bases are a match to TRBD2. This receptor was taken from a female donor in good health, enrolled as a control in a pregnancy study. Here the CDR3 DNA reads TGCGCCAGCAGCCTCCGGACTAGCGGTTACACCGGGGAGCTGTTTTTT. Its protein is CASSLRTSGYTGELFF.